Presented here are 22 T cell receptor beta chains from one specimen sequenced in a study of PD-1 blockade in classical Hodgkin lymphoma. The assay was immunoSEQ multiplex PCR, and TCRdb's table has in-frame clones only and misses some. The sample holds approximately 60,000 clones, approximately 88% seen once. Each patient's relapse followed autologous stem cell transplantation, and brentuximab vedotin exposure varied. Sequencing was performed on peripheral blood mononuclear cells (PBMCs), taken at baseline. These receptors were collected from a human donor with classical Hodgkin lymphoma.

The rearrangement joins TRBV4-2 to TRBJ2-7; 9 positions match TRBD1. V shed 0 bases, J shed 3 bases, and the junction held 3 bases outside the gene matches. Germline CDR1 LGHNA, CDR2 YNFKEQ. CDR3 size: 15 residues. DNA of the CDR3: TGTGCCAGCAGCCAAGAGGACAGGGGCAGCTACGAGCAGTACTTC. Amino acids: CASSQEDRGSYEQYF.

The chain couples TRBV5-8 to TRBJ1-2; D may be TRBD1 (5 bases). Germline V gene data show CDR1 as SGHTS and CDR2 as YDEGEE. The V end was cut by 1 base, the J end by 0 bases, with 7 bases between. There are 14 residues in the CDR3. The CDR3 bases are TGTGCCAGCAGCTTGCAGGGCGCTAACTATGGCTACACCTTC. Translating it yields CASSLQGANYGYTF.

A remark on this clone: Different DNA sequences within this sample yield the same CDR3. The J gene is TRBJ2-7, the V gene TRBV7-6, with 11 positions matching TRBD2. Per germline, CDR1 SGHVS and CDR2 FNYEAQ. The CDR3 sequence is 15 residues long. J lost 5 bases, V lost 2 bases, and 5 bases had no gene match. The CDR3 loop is CASSLTSGGVDEQYF. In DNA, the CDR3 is TGTGCCAGCAGCTTAACTAGCGGGGGCGTTGACGAGCAGTACTTC.

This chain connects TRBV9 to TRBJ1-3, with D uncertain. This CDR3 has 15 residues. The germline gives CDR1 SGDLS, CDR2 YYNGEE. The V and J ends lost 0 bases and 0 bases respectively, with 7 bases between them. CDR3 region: CASSVVGNSGNTIYF. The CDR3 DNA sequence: TGTGCCAGCAGCGTAGTTGGGAACTCTGGAAACACCATATATTTT.

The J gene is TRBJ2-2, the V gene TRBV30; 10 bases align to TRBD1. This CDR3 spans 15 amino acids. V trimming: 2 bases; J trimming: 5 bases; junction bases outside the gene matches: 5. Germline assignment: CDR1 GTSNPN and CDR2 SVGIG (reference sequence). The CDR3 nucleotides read TGTGCCTGGAGTACTGACAGGGGGCGAACCGGGGAGCTGTTTTTT. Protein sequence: CAWSTDRGRTGELFF.

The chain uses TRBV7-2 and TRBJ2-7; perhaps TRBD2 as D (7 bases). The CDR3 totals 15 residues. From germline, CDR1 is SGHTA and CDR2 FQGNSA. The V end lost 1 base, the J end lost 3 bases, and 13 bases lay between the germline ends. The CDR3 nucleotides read TGTGCCAGCAGCTTAGAGGGGGGGGCCGGCTACGAGCAGTACTTC. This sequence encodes CASSLEGGAGYEQYF.

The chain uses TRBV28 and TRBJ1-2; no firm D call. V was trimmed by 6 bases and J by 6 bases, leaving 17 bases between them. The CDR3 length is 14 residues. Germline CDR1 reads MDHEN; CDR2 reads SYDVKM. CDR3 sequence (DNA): TGTGCCAGCAGCCTCGGGATGATTTTACATGGCTACACCTTC. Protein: CASSLGMILHGYTF.

CDR3 DNA sequence: TGTGCCAGTAGTTTTTCTCGGGGGATCACTGGGGCCAACGTCCTGACTTTC. Translating gives CASSFSRGITGANVLTF. The chain carries TRBV19 and TRBJ2-6, with D possibly TRBD2 on 6 matching bases. Trimming removed 5 bases at V and 2 bases at J, with 16 bases between. Germline CDR1 is LNHDA and CDR2 is SQIVND (reference sequence). The CDR3 runs to 17 residues.

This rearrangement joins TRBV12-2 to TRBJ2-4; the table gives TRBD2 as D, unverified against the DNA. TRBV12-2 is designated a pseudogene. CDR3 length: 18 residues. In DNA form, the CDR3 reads TGTGCAAGTCGCTTTTCGGGTGCGCGGGTCCGCCAAGGAAACATTCAGTACTTC. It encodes CASRFSGARVRQGNIQYF.

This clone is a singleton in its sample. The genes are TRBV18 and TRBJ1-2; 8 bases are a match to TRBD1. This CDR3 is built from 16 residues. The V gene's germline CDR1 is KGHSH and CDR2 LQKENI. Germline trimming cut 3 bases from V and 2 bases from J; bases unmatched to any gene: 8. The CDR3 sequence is CASSPGQVGLNYGYTF. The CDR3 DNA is TGTGCCAGCTCACCGGGACAGGTGGGGCTAAACTATGGCTACACCTTC. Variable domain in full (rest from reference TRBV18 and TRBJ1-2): NAGVMQNPRHLVRRRGQEARLRCSPMKGHSHVYWYRQLPEEGLKFMVYLQKENIIDESGMPKERFSAEFPKEGPSILRIQQVVRGDSAAYFCASSPGQVGLNYGYTFGSGTRLTVV.

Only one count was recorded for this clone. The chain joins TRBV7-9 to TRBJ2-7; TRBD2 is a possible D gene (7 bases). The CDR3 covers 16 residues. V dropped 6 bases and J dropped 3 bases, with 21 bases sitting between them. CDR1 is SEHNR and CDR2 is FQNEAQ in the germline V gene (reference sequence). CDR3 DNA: TGTGCCAGCAGGGAGGGGGGCCTAGCGGAAATCTACGAGCAGTACTTC. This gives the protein CASREGGLAEIYEQYF.

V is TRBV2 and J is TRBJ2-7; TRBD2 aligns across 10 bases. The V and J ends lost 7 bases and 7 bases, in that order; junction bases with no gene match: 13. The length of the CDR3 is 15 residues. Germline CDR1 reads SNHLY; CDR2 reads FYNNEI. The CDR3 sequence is CASIKLAGLRREQYF. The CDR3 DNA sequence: TGTGCCAGCATTAAACTAGCGGGGCTGAGGAGAGAGCAGTACTTC.

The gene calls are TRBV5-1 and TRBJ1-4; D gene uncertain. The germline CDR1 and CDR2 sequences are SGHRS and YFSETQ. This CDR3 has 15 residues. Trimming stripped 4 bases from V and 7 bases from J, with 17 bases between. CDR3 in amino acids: CASSTTPSGGEKLFF. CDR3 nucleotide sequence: TGCGCCAGCAGCACGACCCCTTCGGGAGGTGAAAAACTGTTTTTT.

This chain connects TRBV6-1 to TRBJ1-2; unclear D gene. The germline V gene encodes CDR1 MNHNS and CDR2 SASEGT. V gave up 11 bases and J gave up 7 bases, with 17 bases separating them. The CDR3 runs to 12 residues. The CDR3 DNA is TGTGCCGGCTCCGGGCACTTGCGTGGCTACACCTTC. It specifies CAGSGHLRGYTF.

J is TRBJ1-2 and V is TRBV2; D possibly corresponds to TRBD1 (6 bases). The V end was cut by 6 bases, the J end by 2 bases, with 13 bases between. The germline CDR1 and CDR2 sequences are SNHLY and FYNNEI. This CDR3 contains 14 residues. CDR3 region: CASRMGHLNYGYTF. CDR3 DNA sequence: TGTGCCAGCAGGATGGGACATCTAAACTATGGCTACACCTTC.

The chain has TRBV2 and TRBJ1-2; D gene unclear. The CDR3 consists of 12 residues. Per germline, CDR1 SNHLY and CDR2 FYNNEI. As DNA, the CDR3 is TGTCCCTCAGCCGGGATCCTCTATGGCTACACCTTC. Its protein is CPSAGILYGYTF.

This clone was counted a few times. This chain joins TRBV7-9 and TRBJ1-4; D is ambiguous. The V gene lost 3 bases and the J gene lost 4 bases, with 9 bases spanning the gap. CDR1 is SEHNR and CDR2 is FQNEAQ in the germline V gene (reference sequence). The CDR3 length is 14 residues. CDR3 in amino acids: CASSLAEINEKLFF. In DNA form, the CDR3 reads TGTGCCAGCAGCTTGGCAGAGATTAATGAAAAACTGTTTTTT.

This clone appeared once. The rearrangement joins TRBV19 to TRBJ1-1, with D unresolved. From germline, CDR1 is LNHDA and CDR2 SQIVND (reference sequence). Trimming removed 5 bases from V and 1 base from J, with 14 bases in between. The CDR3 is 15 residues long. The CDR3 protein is CASSFLTTSNTEAFF. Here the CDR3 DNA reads TGTGCCAGTAGTTTCCTGACCACGTCGAACACTGAAGCTTTCTTT.

CDR3 residues: CASSEVREGEQYF. CDR3 coding DNA: TGTGCCAGCAGTGAAGTTAGGGAAGGCGAGCAGTACTTC. The chain joins TRBV2 to TRBJ2-7; no firm D call. The CDR3 consists of 13 residues. Trimming cost V 1 base and J 6 bases, with 10 bases left between them. Germline lookup yields CDR1 SNHLY and CDR2 FYNNEI.

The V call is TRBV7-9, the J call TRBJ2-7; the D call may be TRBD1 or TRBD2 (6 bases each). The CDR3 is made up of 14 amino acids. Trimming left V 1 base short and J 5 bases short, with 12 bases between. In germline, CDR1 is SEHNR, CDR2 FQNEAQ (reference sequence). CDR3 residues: CASSLVEGVDEQYF. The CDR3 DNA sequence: TGTGCCAGCAGCTTAGTGGAGGGGGTTGACGAGCAGTACTTC.

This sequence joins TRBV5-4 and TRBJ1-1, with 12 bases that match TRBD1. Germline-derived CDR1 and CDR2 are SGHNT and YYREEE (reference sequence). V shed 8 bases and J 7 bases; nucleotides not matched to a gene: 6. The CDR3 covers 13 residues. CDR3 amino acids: CASFGTGGFEAFF. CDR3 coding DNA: TGTGCCAGTTTCGGGACAGGGGGCTTTGAAGCTTTCTTT.

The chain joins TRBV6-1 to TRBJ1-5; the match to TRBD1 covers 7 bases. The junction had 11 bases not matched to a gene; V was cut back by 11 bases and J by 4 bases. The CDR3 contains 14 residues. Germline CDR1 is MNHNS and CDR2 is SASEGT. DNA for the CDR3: TGTGCCGGCGGACGGGACAGCGGAAATCAGCCCCAGCATTTT. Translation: CAGGRDSGNQPQHF.